Ten or more counts support the clone carrying this T cell receptor beta chain. This entry comes from a study of human T cells and chemical hapten exposure. Study-level information: Patients' scalps got diphenylcyclopropenone weekly throughout the approximately 25-week study.

Time point: patch test 3, about 24 weeks after DPC sensitization. Indicated treatment: therapeutic diphenylcyclopropenone sensitization with weekly scalp DPC. Trimming removed 4 bases from V and 2 bases from J, with 12 bases in between. Germline V gene data show CDR1 as MNHNS and CDR2 as SASEGT. The CDR3 has 15 residues. MiXCR was run by TCRdb on the RACE reads, yielding one entry per CDR3 protein. The sample lists roughly 71,000 distinct CDR3 sequences, over 8.5% occurring once. The chain carries TRBV6-1 and TRBJ1-5; D is uncertain. This TCR derives from a woman in her forties or fifties with alopecia areata. Some clones in this sample may be carry-over from other donors' samples. This specimen consisted of whole blood, obtained in connection with sensitization to the hapten diphenylcyclopropenone (DPC). The CDR3 protein is CASSGTALGNQPQHF. The CDR3 bases are TGTGCCAGCAGTGGAACAGCTCTGGGCAATCAGCCCCAGCATTTT.